This entry lists 26 T cell receptor beta chains sequenced from one sample in a study of cytomegalovirus exposure and HLA in healthy donors. PCR employed 60 Vbeta and 13 Jbeta primers. The repertoire was sequenced with immunoSEQ multiplex PCR; TCRdb's copy has only in-frame clones and lacks some. The sample yields 100,000 or so clones, 75% seen once. Sample: PBMCs. These TCRs come from a middle-aged man in good health and CMV-seronegative.

The V call is TRBV15, the J call TRBJ2-5; D is undetermined. The germline V gene encodes CDR1 LNHNV and CDR2 YYDKDF (reference sequence). The CDR3 contains 13 residues. Between the trimmed V and J ends, which lost 1 base and 4 bases, there was a span of 7 bases. As DNA, the CDR3 is TGTGCCACCAGCAGAGTGGCCCTAGAGACCCAGTACTTC. Translation gives CATSRVALETQYF.

The chain carries TRBV2 and TRBJ1-4, with unresolved D. The CDR3 consists of 14 residues. Germline CDR1 SNHLY, CDR2 FYNNEI. V shed 8 bases and J shed 0 bases, with 10 bases lying between them. The CDR3 coding sequence is TGTGCCAGCTCTATTTCCCCAACTAATGAAAAACTGTTTTTT. It translates to CASSISPTNEKLFF. The full variable domain, completed using reference TRBV2 and TRBJ1-4, is EPEVTQTPSHQVTQMGQEVILRCVPISNHLYFYWYRQILGQKVEFLVSFYNNEISEKSEIFDDQFSVERPDGSNFTLKIRSTKLEDSAMYFCASSISPTNEKLFFGSGTQLSVL.

The J gene is TRBJ1-5, the V gene TRBV28, with 8 nucleotides matching TRBD1. The CDR3 length is 13 residues. The trim removed 8 bases at V and 7 bases at J, leaving 7 bases unmatched. The V gene's germline CDR1 is MDHEN and CDR2 SYDVKM. CDR3 sequence: CASRTGFIQPQHF. The CDR3 bases are TGTGCCAGCCGGACAGGGTTTATACAGCCCCAGCATTTT.

CDR3 in amino acids: CASSPNYEQYF. In DNA form, the CDR3 reads TGTGCCAGCTCACCTAACTACGAGCAGTACTTC. This rearrangement joins TRBV18 to TRBJ2-7; D not certain. V dropped 3 bases and J dropped 3 bases, with 3 bases sitting between them. There are 11 residues in the CDR3. Germline lookup yields CDR1 KGHSH and CDR2 LQKENI. The whole variable domain, filled in from reference TRBV18 and TRBJ2-7, reads NAGVMQNPRHLVRRRGQEARLRCSPMKGHSHVYWYRQLPEEGLKFMVYLQKENIIDESGMPKERFSAEFPKEGPSILRIQQVVRGDSAAYFCASSPNYEQYFGPGTRLTVT.

This clone was observed a few times. This chain connects TRBV19 to TRBJ2-1; 9 nucleotides agree with TRBD1. The V gene's germline CDR1 is LNHDA and CDR2 SQIVND (reference sequence). Unmatched junction bases numbered 4, after V lost 9 bases and J lost 4 bases. This CDR3 region has 13 residues. For the CDR3, the DNA is TGTGCCAGCGACAGGGGGATATACAATGAGCAGTTCTTC. This encodes CASDRGIYNEQFF.

In this sample, this clone turned up once. The gene calls are TRBV19 and TRBJ1-2; 11 bases align to TRBD1. The trim removed 3 bases at V and 3 bases at J, leaving 6 bases unmatched. Germline V gene lookup returns CDR1 LNHDA and CDR2 SQIVND (reference sequence). CDR3 length: 16 amino acids. The CDR3 loop is CASSIMGTGGHYGYTF. Here the CDR3 DNA reads TGTGCCAGTAGTATCATGGGGACAGGGGGACACTATGGCTACACCTTC.

The rearrangement links TRBV30 to TRBJ1-2, with 11 bases lining up with TRBD1. J was trimmed by 5 bases and V by 4 bases; bases with no gene match: 12. The CDR3 totals 16 residues. Germline V gene sequence: CDR1 GTSNPN, CDR2 SVGIG (reference sequence). The CDR3 bases are TGTGCCTGGACCGGAGGGGGGACAGGGGGGACTTATGGCTACACCTTC. Its translation: CAWTGGGTGGTYGYTF.

The chain carries TRBV15 and TRBJ1-1; a possible D gene is TRBD1 (6 bases). CDR1 is LNHNV, CDR2 YYDKDF, per germline (reference sequence). There are 15 residues in the CDR3. V lost 0 bases and J lost 6, with 14 bases in between. The CDR3 DNA sequence: TGTGCCACCAGCAGAGATCGGGGTGAGGGGGCTGAAGCTTTCTTT. Its protein is CATSRDRGEGAEAFF.

The rearrangement uses TRBV29-1 and TRBJ2-5; 8 nucleotides line up with TRBD2. Trimming at V came to 2 bases and at J to 4 bases, leaving 6 bases not matched to a gene. This CDR3 contains 14 residues. CDR1 SQVTM and CDR2 ANQGSEA come from the germline V gene. CDR3 DNA: TGCAGCGTTGAACGGGGGGGCGGGGGAGAGACCCAGTACTTC. This encodes CSVERGGGGETQYF.

A word on this clone: This specimen includes other DNA sequences encoding the same CDR3. The V gene is TRBV5-1, the J gene TRBJ1-5; 7 bases are a match to TRBD1. Trimming removed 0 bases from V and 4 bases from J; junction bases left unmatched: 4. Germline loops: CDR1 SGHRS, CDR2 YFSETQ. There are 15 residues in the CDR3. This chain's CDR3 is CASSLGQGGNQPQHF. The CDR3 DNA is TGCGCCAGCAGCTTGGGACAGGGAGGTAATCAGCCCCAGCATTTT.

The chain combines TRBV7-6 with TRBJ2-7, with D perhaps matching TRBD2 (7 bases). The germline V gene has CDR1 SGHVS and CDR2 FNYEAQ. V dropped 1 base and J dropped 0 bases, with 10 bases sitting between them. The CDR3 is 15 amino acids. CDR3 protein: CASSLEGGSSYEQYF. In DNA form, the CDR3 reads TGTGCCAGCAGCTTAGAGGGGGGGAGCTCCTACGAGCAGTACTTC.

The gene calls are TRBV5-1 and TRBJ2-1; TRBD2 agrees at 13 bases. V dropped 4 bases and J dropped 7; count of bases not matched to a gene: 11. The CDR3 covers 17 residues. Germline lookup yields CDR1 SGHRS and CDR2 YFSETQ. The CDR3 sequence: CASSLRSRTSGSNEQFF. DNA of the CDR3: TGCGCCAGCAGCCTTAGAAGTCGGACTAGCGGGAGTAATGAGCAGTTCTTC.

V and J are TRBV6-1 and TRBJ2-2, with D tentatively TRBD2 (7 bases). From germline, CDR1 is MNHNS and CDR2 SASEGT. There are 15 residues in the CDR3. Trimming pared 7 bases from V and 5 bases from J, leaving 17 bases between. The CDR3 nucleotides are TGTGCCAGCATTGGGGGGGGCCTTCGTACCGGGGAGCTGTTTTTT. It yields the protein CASIGGGLRTGELFF.

The chain uses TRBV5-1 and TRBJ2-2; D ambiguous. Germline lookup yields CDR1 SGHRS and CDR2 YFSETQ. This CDR3 spans 14 amino acids. V lost 5 bases, J lost 0 bases, and 8 bases lay in between. The CDR3 sequence: CASSNPSNTGELFF. CDR3 DNA: TGCGCCAGCAGTAATCCCTCGAACACCGGGGAGCTGTTTTTT.

The chain couples TRBV6-1 to TRBJ2-5; D call uncertain. The V gene lost 7 bases and the J gene lost 3 bases, with 15 bases spanning the gap. CDR1 MNHNS and CDR2 SASEGT come from the germline V gene. The CDR3 length is 14 residues. The CDR3 DNA follows: TGTGCCAGCACTGCAGCCCCCGCAGAAGAGACCCAGTACTTC. This codes for CASTAAPAEETQYF.

This chain connects TRBV7-6 to TRBJ2-7; D is undetermined. There are 14 residues in the CDR3. Trimming took off 1 base at V and 0 bases at J, with 7 bases between the two ends. Per the germline V gene, CDR1 is SGHVS and CDR2 is FNYEAQ. The CDR3 DNA reads as TGTGCCAGCAGCTTAGGCACAAACTCCTACGAGCAGTACTTC. This codes for CASSLGTNSYEQYF.

The V call is TRBV9, the J call TRBJ1-4, with D maybe TRBD1 (5 bases). Trimming cost V 5 bases and J 8 bases, with 16 bases left between them. The germline V gene encodes CDR1 SGDLS and CDR2 YYNGEE. There are 14 residues in the CDR3. The CDR3 loop reads CASSRGQGGEKLFF. Written as DNA, the CDR3 is TGTGCCAGCAGTCGAGGGCAGGGAGGAGAAAAACTGTTTTTT.

The chain couples TRBV28 to TRBJ2-5; 7 positions match TRBD2. The DNA end is a closer match to TRBJ2-7, so the J assignment may be wrong. The CDR3 runs to 15 residues. CDR1 MDHEN and CDR2 SYDVKM come from the germline V gene. CDR3 protein: CASMGAGLNSYEQYF. The CDR3 DNA is TGTGCCAGCATGGGAGCGGGACTTAACTCCTACGAGCAGTACTTC.

The chain employs TRBV7-8 and TRBJ1-5; no definite D call. Germline V gene sequence: CDR1 SGHVS, CDR2 FQNEAQ. There are 15 residues in the CDR3. Trimming removed 5 bases at V and 0 bases at J, with 11 bases between. CDR3 in amino acids: CASSRTIYSNQPQHF. The CDR3 DNA reads as TGTGCCAGCAGCCGTACTATTTATAGCAATCAGCCCCAGCATTTT.

The V gene is TRBV7-9, the J gene TRBJ2-2, with a tentative D call TRBD2 (6 bases). Germline V lookup: CDR1 SEHNR, CDR2 FQNEAQ (reference sequence). The CDR3 is 18 amino acids. Trimming stripped 5 bases from V and 1 base from J, with 20 bases between. CDR3 coding DNA: TGTGCCAGCAGCGCACCCCGTAGCGGAACCCTGAACACCGGGGAGCTGTTTTTT. It specifies CASSAPRSGTLNTGELFF.

This clone came up once. V is TRBV18 and J is TRBJ1-1, with a possible D match to TRBD1 (6 bases). The germline CDR1 and CDR2 sequences are KGHSH and LQKENI. V was shortened by 7 bases and J by 8 bases, with 17 bases between the two germline ends. This CDR3 is 13 amino acids long. CDR3 sequence: CASFVTGIGEAFF. The CDR3 nucleotides are TGTGCCAGCTTCGTAACAGGGATCGGGGAAGCTTTCTTT.

For this clone: Other DNA sequences of this sample code for an identical CDR3. The chain employs TRBV19 and TRBJ1-2; 9 bases are shared with TRBD1. The CDR3 sequence is 16 residues long. V shed 6 bases and J 8 bases; nucleotides not matched to a gene: 16. Germline V gene data show CDR1 as LNHDA and CDR2 as SQIVND (reference sequence). DNA of the CDR3: TGTGCCAGTAGAGATAACCGGGACAGGGATCAGTACGGCTACACCTTC. Protein product: CASRDNRDRDQYGYTF.

V gene TRBV7-8 combines with J gene TRBJ2-5; perhaps TRBD1 as D (8 bases). This CDR3 comprises 16 residues. V was pared by 1 base and J by 6 bases, with 18 bases between. CDR1 is SGHVS, CDR2 FQNEAQ, per germline. CDR3 sequence reads: CASSLENRGGQKTQYF. CDR3 coding DNA: TGTGCCAGCAGCTTAGAGAACAGGGGGGGGCAAAAGACCCAGTACTTC.

The genes are TRBV2 and TRBJ1-3; the match to TRBD1 covers 7 bases. The germline gives CDR1 SNHLY, CDR2 FYNNEI. The ends lost 4 bases at V and 2 bases at J; junction bases unmatched: 2. The CDR3 contains 14 residues. For the CDR3, the DNA is TGTGCCAGCAGTGGGGGACAGCCTGGAAACACCATATATTTT. Protein sequence: CASSGGQPGNTIYF.

The CDR3 protein is CAISVSGAYEQYF. The CDR3 DNA is TGTGCCATCAGTGTAAGCGGTGCCTACGAGCAGTACTTC. This chain links TRBV10-3 with TRBJ2-5; perhaps TRBD2 as D (5 bases). The last part of the DNA fits TRBJ2-7 better; the J call may be wrong. The CDR3 contains 13 residues. CDR1 and CDR2 (germline): ENHRY, SYGVKD.

The chain has TRBV18 and TRBJ1-5; TRBD1 aligns across 8 bases. The CDR3 loop spans 15 amino acids. J gave up 6 bases and V 4 bases, and 8 bases lay outside the gene matches. Per the germline V gene, CDR1 is KGHSH and CDR2 is LQKENI. CDR3 residues: CASSQTGQGGQPQHF. CDR3 nucleotide sequence: TGTGCCAGCTCACAAACCGGACAGGGCGGTCAGCCCCAGCATTTT.